Below are 26 T cell receptor beta chains sequenced from a single sample in a study of blood T cell repertoires in COVID-19. The data were produced by immunoSEQ multiplex PCR, yet TCRdb's version contains in-frame clones alone and is incomplete. The sample lists 250,000 to 400,000 clones, about 92% occurring once. The sequenced sample consisted of PBMCs or T cells enriched from blood (not recorded which). The receptors stem from a man in his 60s who had recovered from COVID-19.

Points on this clone: At the DNA level, this CDR3 is encoded by other sequences in the same sample as well. The chain has TRBV5-1 and TRBJ1-4; 10 bases are a match to TRBD1. The junction had 2 bases not matched to a gene; V was cut back by 4 bases and J by 8 bases. The germline CDR1 and CDR2 sequences are SGHRS and YFSETQ. The CDR3 loop spans 13 amino acids. In nucleotides, the CDR3 is TGCGCCAGCAGCCCGGGACAGGGGGAAAAACTGTTTTTT. Its translation is CASSPGQGEKLFF.

The CDR3 spells CASSMRGAGQGSTDTQYF. In DNA, the CDR3 is TGTGCCAGTAGTATGAGAGGGGCTGGACAGGGAAGCACAGATACGCAGTATTTT. The rearrangement uses TRBV19 and TRBJ2-3; 8 bases match TRBD1. The CDR3 totals 18 residues. Germline CDR1 LNHDA, CDR2 SQIVND (reference sequence). V was pared by 3 bases and J by 0 bases, with 11 bases of the junction left unmatched.

This rearrangement joins TRBV4-2 to TRBJ2-1; 11 nucleotides line up with TRBD2. This CDR3 is 14 amino acids long. V trimming: 4 bases; J trimming: 8 bases; junction bases outside the gene matches: 4. Germline V gene lookup returns CDR1 LGHNA and CDR2 YNFKEQ. As DNA, the CDR3 is TGTGCCAGCAGCCGTAGCGGGAGGGGGGATGAGCAGTTCTTC. Protein product: CASSRSGRGDEQFF.

The gene calls are TRBV5-1 and TRBJ2-1; the match to TRBD2 covers 10 bases. The germline V gene has CDR1 SGHRS and CDR2 YFSETQ. V dropped 5 bases and J dropped 4; count of bases not matched to a gene: 15. This CDR3 comprises 18 residues. The CDR3, as DNA: TGCGCCAGCAGGAATACGAACTTGAGGACTAGCGGATACAATGAGCAGTTCTTC. Encoded protein: CASRNTNLRTSGYNEQFF.

This chain links TRBV18 with TRBJ2-2, with a weak D call TRBD2 (6 bases). Germline-derived CDR1 and CDR2 are KGHSH and LQKENI. V lost 6 bases and J lost 2, with 13 bases in between. The CDR3 is 15 residues long. CDR3 residues: CASSVGSGNTGELFF. The CDR3 DNA is TGTGCCAGCTCGGTTGGTAGCGGCAACACCGGGGAGCTGTTTTTT.

The genes are TRBV6-2 or TRBV6-3 and TRBJ2-3, with a possible D match to TRBD2 (5 bases). CDR3 length: 18 residues. Trimming shortened V by 0 bases and J by 3 bases, and 19 bases separated the two germline ends. The germline gives CDR1 MNHEY, CDR2 SVGEGT. Here the CDR3 DNA reads TGTGCCAGCAGTTACTCGACGTCTAGCTCCCCACTGACAGATACGCAGTATTTT. Residues: CASSYSTSSSPLTDTQYF.

V gene TRBV5-1 combines with J gene TRBJ2-7; 10 nucleotides agree with TRBD1. The V gene's germline CDR1 is SGHRS and CDR2 YFSETQ. V was pared by 5 bases and J by 3 bases, with 2 bases of the junction left unmatched. The CDR3 is 13 residues long. DNA of the CDR3: TGCGCCAGCAGGAGGACAGGGGGCTACGAGCAGTACTTC. Protein product: CASRRTGGYEQYF.

The chain combines TRBV28 with TRBJ1-5; TRBD1 matches at 7 bases. The germline CDR1 and CDR2 sequences are MDHEN and SYDVKM. The CDR3 contains 13 residues. V was pared by 6 bases and J by 5 bases, with 4 bases of the junction left unmatched. The CDR3 is CASRGQRDQPQHF. DNA for the CDR3: TGTGCCAGCAGGGGACAGAGAGATCAGCCCCAGCATTTT. The full variable domain, its missing parts supplied by reference TRBV28 and TRBJ1-5, is DVKVTQSSRYLVKRTGEKVFLECVQDMDHENMFWYRQDPGLGLRLIYFSYDVKMKEKGDIPEGYSVSREKKERFSLILESASTNQTSMYLCASRGQRDQPQHFGDGTRLSIL.

This clone was observed a single time. The V call is TRBV5-4, the J call TRBJ2-1, with 10 bases fitting TRBD1. CDR1 is SGHNT, CDR2 YYREEE, per germline (reference sequence). The CDR3 consists of 15 residues. J lost 6 bases, V lost 3 bases, and 6 bases had no gene match. In DNA form, the CDR3 reads TGTGCCAGCAGCTACGACAGGGGGCGCGCCAATGAGCAGTTCTTC. Amino acids: CASSYDRGRANEQFF.

The rearrangement links TRBV27 to TRBJ1-6; D may be TRBD1 (5 bases). The ends were cut back, 6 bases at V and 5 bases at J, with 14 bases in the middle. This CDR3 is built from 15 residues. The V gene's germline CDR1 is MNHEY and CDR2 SMNVEV (reference sequence). Written as DNA, the CDR3 is TGTGCCAGCAGATTCGCGTGGGGGGATAATTCACCCCTCCACTTT. Translated: CASRFAWGDNSPLHF.

The chain combines TRBV5-4 with TRBJ2-2; no clear D. CDR1 SGHNT and CDR2 YYREEE come from the germline V gene (reference sequence). With 4 bases removed from V and 4 bases from J, the gap between germline ends came to 8 bases. The CDR3 contains 13 residues. The CDR3 DNA is TGTGCCAGCAGCCCACACCCCACCGGGGAGCTGTTTTTT. It encodes CASSPHPTGELFF.

This chain links TRBV4-3 with TRBJ1-1; no clear D gene. This CDR3 contains 17 residues. Germline CDR1 and CDR2: LGHNA and YSLEER. Trimming stripped 2 bases from V and 11 bases from J, with 27 bases between. The CDR3 sequence: CASSQSTAQVSVTGAFF. The CDR3 coding sequence is TGCGCCAGCAGCCAATCGACCGCTCAGGTCTCGGTGACGGGGGCTTTCTTT.

The chain combines TRBV12-5 with TRBJ2-5, with a weak D call TRBD1 (6 bases). V was shortened by 6 bases and J by 3 bases, with 14 bases between the two germline ends. Germline loops: CDR1 LGHNT, CDR2 FRNRAP. The CDR3 is 14 residues long. The CDR3, as DNA: TGTGCTAGTGGCCGGACAGAACAGAAAGAGACCCAGTACTTC. This encodes CASGRTEQKETQYF.

The chain employs TRBV5-5 and TRBJ2-7, with 8 bases fitting TRBD1. Germline V lookup: CDR1 SGHKS, CDR2 YYEKEE (reference sequence). V lost 3 bases, J lost 0 bases, and 5 bases stayed unmatched. The CDR3 sequence is 15 residues long. The chain's CDR3 is CASSWGTGLSYEQYF. The CDR3 nucleotides are TGTGCCAGCAGCTGGGGGACAGGCCTCTCCTACGAGCAGTACTTC. Looking up the rest from reference TRBV5-5 and TRBJ2-7 gives the full variable domain: DAGVTQSPTHLIKTRGQQVTLRCSPISGHKSVSWYQQVLGQGPQFIFQYYEKEERGRGNFPDRFSARQFPNYSSELNVNALLLGDSALYLCASSWGTGLSYEQYFGPGTRLTVT.

This rearrangement joins TRBV15 to TRBJ2-5, with D possibly being TRBD1 (6 bases). V was cut by 6 bases and J by 7 bases, with 21 bases left in between. Germline assignment: CDR1 LNHNV and CDR2 YYDKDF (reference sequence). The CDR3 covers 15 residues. The chain's CDR3 is CATSSSGTSGVTQYF. DNA for the CDR3: TGTGCCACCAGTAGCTCCGGGACAAGCGGTGTGACCCAGTACTTC.

The chain couples TRBV3-1 (or the pseudogene TRBV3-2) to TRBJ2-3, with TRBD2 as a possible D gene (5 bases). CDR3 length equals 15 residues. The V and J ends lost 3 bases and 4 bases respectively, with 14 bases between them. Looked up from germline, CDR1 is LGHDT and CDR2 is YNNKEL (reference sequence). The CDR3 DNA reads as TGTGCCAGCAGCCACGGTAGCGTCAGTTCAGATACGCAGTATTTT. Translation: CASSHGSVSSDTQYF.

A word on this clone: The sample has other DNA sequences that encode this CDR3 too. This rearrangement joins TRBV7-2 to TRBJ1-5, with no clear D. The V end was cut by 0 bases, the J end by 1 base, with 4 bases between. Germline values: CDR1 SGHTA, CDR2 FQGNSA. This CDR3 contains 14 residues. CDR3 in amino acids: CASSLAQSNQPQHF. In DNA, the CDR3 is TGTGCCAGCAGCTTAGCCCAGAGCAATCAGCCCCAGCATTTT.

The rearrangement links TRBV9 to TRBJ1-2; TRBD1 aligns across 9 bases. Losses at the gene ends were 4 bases for V and 3 bases for J; bases not matched to a gene: 7. This CDR3 is 15 amino acids long. Germline V gene sequence: CDR1 SGDLS, CDR2 YYNGEE. This CDR3 is CASSSGTGLDYGYTF. The DNA for the CDR3 is TGTGCCAGCAGCTCGGGGACAGGGCTTGACTATGGCTACACCTTC.

The J gene is TRBJ1-6, the V gene TRBV11-1; tentatively, D is TRBD1 (5 bases). The V gene lost 4 bases and the J gene lost 5 bases, with 12 bases spanning the gap. Germline V gives CDR1 SGHAT, CDR2 FQDESV (reference sequence). CDR3 length: 15 amino acids. CDR3 protein: CASSSDTQNNSPLHF. The CDR3 bases are TGTGCCAGCAGCTCGGACACCCAAAATAATTCACCCCTCCACTTT. Filled out from reference TRBV11-1 and TRBJ1-6, the complete variable domain reads EAEVAQSPRYKITEKSQAVAFWCDPISGHATLYWYRQILGQGPELLVQFQDESVVDDSQLPKDRFSAERLKGVDSTLKIQPAELGDSAMYLCASSSDTQNNSPLHFGNGTRLTVT.

This sequence joins TRBV4-1 and TRBJ1-2; 7 bases are shared with TRBD1. The J segment lost 5 bases and the V segment lost 0 bases, leaving 9 bases of the junction unmatched. From germline, CDR1 is MGHRA and CDR2 YSYEKL. The CDR3 has 16 amino acids. CDR3 bases: TGCGCCAGCAGCCAAGATCCAATAGGGGGCGCGTATGGCTACACCTTC. Amino acid sequence: CASSQDPIGGAYGYTF.

This chain joins TRBV10-3 and TRBJ1-1; perhaps TRBD1 as D (6 bases). The CDR3 has 15 residues. Germline V gene lookup returns CDR1 ENHRY and CDR2 SYGVKD. The V end lost 3 bases, the J end lost 1 base, and 12 bases lay between the germline ends. CDR3 in amino acids: CAISDLGQPNTEAFF. The CDR3 bases are TGTGCCATCAGTGATTTAGGACAGCCGAACACTGAAGCTTTCTTT.

The rearrangement joins TRBV19 to TRBJ2-7; the match to TRBD1 covers 7 bases. CDR3 length: 15 amino acids. V trimming: 1 base; J trimming: 2 bases; junction bases outside the gene matches: 5. Germline V lookup: CDR1 LNHDA, CDR2 SQIVND (reference sequence). CDR3 region: CASSIAGRGTYEQYF. In DNA, the CDR3 is TGTGCCAGTAGTATAGCCGGCAGGGGGACCTACGAGCAGTACTTC.

This chain connects TRBV27 to TRBJ1-1; D is perhaps TRBD1 (6 bases). The CDR3 is 16 residues long. The germline CDR1 and CDR2 sequences are MNHEY and SMNVEV (reference sequence). The V end was cut by 0 bases, the J end by 6 bases, with 17 bases between. CDR3 DNA: TGTGCCAGCAGTTTATCAAAGGACAGAGGGGCCCCTGAAGCTTTCTTT. Translated, it gives CASSLSKDRGAPEAFF.

The chain combines TRBV6-5 with TRBJ1-5, with D perhaps TRBD1 (6 bases). CDR3 length equals 15 residues. CDR1 MNHEY and CDR2 SVGAGI come from the germline V gene. Trimming removed 6 bases from V and 2 bases from J, with 14 bases in between. Written as DNA, the CDR3 is TGTGCCAGCAGCAAGACAGGAGTCGGCAATCAGCCCCAGCATTTT. Translating it yields CASSKTGVGNQPQHF.

With regard to this clone: The same CDR3 is also encoded by other DNA sequences in this sample. The rearrangement links TRBV4-1 to TRBJ1-3; 8 bases are a match to TRBD1. The CDR3 is 15 residues long. Germline V gives CDR1 MGHRA, CDR2 YSYEKL. J was trimmed by 2 bases and V by 3 bases; bases with no gene match: 3. The DNA of the CDR3 is TGCGCCAGCAGCCAGGAACAGGGGGCTGGAAACACCATATATTTT. Its protein product is CASSQEQGAGNTIYF.

J is TRBJ2-5 and V is TRBV5-1; D is perhaps TRBD1 (6 bases). Trimming removed 0 bases from V and 1 base from J, with 16 bases in between. CDR1 SGHRS and CDR2 YFSETQ come from the germline V gene. CDR3 length: 17 residues. CDR3: CASSLAVTGSLQETQYF. The DNA for the CDR3 is TGCGCCAGCAGCTTGGCCGTAACAGGGAGTCTCCAAGAGACCCAGTACTTC. The whole variable domain, filled in from reference TRBV5-1 and TRBJ2-5, reads KAGVTQTPRYLIKTRGQQVTLSCSPISGHRSVSWYQQTPGQGLQFLFEYFSETQRNKGNFPGRFSGRQFSNSRSEMNVSTLELGDSALYLCASSLAVTGSLQETQYFGPGTRLLVL.